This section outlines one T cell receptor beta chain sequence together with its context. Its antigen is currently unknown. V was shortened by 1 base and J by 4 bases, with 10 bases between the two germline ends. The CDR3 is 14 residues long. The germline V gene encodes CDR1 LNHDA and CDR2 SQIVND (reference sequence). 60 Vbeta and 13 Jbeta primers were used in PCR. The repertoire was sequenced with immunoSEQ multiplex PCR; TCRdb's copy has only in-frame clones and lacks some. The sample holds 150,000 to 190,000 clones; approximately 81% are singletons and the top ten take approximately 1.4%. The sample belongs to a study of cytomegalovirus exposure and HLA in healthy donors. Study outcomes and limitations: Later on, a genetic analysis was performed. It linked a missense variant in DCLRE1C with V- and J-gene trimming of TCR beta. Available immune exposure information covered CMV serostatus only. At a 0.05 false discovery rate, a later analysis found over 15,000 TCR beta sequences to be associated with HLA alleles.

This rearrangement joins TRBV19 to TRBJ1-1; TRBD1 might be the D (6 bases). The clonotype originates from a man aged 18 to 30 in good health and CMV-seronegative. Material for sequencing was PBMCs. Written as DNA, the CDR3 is TGTGCCAGTAGTATAGGACCACAGGGCACTGAAGCTTTCTTT. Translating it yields CASSIGPQGTEAFF.